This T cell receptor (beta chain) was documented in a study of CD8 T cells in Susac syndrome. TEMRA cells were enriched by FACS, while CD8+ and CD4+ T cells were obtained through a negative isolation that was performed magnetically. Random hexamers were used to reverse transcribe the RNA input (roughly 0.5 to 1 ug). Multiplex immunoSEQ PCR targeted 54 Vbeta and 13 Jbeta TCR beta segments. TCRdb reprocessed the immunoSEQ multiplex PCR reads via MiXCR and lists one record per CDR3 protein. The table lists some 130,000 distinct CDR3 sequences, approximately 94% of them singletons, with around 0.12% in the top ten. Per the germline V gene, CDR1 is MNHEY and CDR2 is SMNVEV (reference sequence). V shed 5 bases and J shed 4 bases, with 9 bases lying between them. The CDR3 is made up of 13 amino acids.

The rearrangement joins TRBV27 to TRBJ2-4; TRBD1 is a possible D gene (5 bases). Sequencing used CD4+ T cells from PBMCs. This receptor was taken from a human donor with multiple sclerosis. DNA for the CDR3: TGTGCCAGCAGTCCAGGGCATAAAAACATTCAGTACTTC. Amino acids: CASSPGHKNIQYF.